This T cell receptor beta chain derives from a study of T cell responses to AZD1222 COVID-19 vaccine. Study-level information: The study pooled second doses at about 4 or about 12 weeks.

Findings and limits, study-wide: At 160-218 and 743-854, vaccine-associated CD4 TCRs were dominant, and they spanned spike. White British donors predominated, females outnumbered males, and clonal diversity was possibly underestimated. Scientists sampled the repertoires only once the peak T cell response had passed.

Comment on this clone: Antigen unknown.

Clones were read by immunoSEQ multiplex PCR, and TCRdb kept only the in-frame ones, dropping some. The profile shows roughly 140,000 clones, around 94% of them singletons. V shed 4 bases and J 7 bases; nucleotides not matched to a gene: 7. CDR3 length: 15 amino acids. Per the germline V gene, CDR1 is LNHDA and CDR2 is SQIVND (reference sequence). The chain employs TRBV19 and TRBJ1-4; 9 nucleotides match TRBD1. The sequenced sample was peripheral blood, obtained on day 0 of AZD1222 vaccination. The clonotype originates from an adult in good health. CDR3 coding DNA: TGTGCCAGTAGTAAGGAGGACAGGGGAAGTGAAAAACTGTTTTTT. It yields the protein CASSKEDRGSEKLFF.